This T cell receptor beta chain was identified during a study of CD8 T cells in ankylosing spondylitis. MiXCR was run by TCRdb on the 5' RACE reads, yielding one entry per CDR3 protein. The data hold 250,000 or so distinct CDR3 sequences, with more than 20% observed a single time. The CDR3 loop spans 21 amino acids. Unmatched junction bases numbered 17, after V lost 1 base and J lost 1 base. Germline V lookup: CDR1 DFQATT, CDR2 SNEGSKA (reference sequence). The J gene is TRBJ2-3, the V gene TRBV20-1, with 13 bases that match TRBD2. Specimen: blood, either unsorted or a sorted T cell fraction (not recorded which). The clonotype comes from a male donor with ankylosing spondylitis or in good health (not recorded which). The CDR3 region is CSARALGPLAGGSSGTDTQYF. Written as DNA, the CDR3 is TGCAGTGCTAGAGCCCTGGGCCCACTAGCGGGGGGGTCCTCTGGCACAGATACGCAGTATTTT.